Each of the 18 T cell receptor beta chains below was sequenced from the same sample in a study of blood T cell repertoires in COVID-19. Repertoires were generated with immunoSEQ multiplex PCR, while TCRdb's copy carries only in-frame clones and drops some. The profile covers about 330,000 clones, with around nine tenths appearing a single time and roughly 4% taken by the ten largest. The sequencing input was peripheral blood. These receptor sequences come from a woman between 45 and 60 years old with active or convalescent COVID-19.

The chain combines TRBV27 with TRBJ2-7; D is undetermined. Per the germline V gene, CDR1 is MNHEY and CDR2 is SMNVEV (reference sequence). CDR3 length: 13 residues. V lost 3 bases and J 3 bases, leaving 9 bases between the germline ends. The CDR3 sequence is CASSFGQRYEQYF. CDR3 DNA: TGTGCCAGCAGTTTCGGTCAGCGCTACGAGCAGTACTTC.

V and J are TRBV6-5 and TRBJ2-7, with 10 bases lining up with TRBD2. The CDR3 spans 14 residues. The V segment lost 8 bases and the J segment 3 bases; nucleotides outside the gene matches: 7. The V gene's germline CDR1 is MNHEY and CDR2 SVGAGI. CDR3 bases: TGTGCCAGCGGAGGGACTAGCGCTATCTACGAGCAGTACTTC. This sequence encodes CASGGTSAIYEQYF.

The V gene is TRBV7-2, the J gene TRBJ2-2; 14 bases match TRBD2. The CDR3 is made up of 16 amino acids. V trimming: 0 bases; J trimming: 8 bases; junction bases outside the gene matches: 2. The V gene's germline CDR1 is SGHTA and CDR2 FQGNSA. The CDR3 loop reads CASSLAGTSGSGELFF. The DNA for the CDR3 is TGTGCCAGCAGCTTAGCAGGGACTAGCGGGAGTGGGGAGCTGTTTTTT.

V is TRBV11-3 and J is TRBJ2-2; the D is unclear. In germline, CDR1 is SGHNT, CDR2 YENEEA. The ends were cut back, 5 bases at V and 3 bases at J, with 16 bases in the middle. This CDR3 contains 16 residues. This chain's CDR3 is CASSLSTKTDTGELFF. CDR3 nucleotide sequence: TGTGCCAGCAGCCTCTCTACCAAAACCGACACCGGGGAGCTGTTTTTT.

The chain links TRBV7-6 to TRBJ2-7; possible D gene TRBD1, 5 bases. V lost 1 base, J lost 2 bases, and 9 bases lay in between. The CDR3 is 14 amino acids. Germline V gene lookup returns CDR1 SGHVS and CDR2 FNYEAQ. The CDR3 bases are TGTGCCAGCAGCTTAGGGGGCGTCGCCTACGAGCAGTACTTC. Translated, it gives CASSLGGVAYEQYF.

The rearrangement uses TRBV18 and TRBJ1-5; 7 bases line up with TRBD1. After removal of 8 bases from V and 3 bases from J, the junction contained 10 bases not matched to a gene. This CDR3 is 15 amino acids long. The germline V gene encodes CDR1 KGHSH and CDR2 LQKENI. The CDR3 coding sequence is TGTGCCAGCAGGACAGGACTCCTCCTCAATCAGCCCCAGCATTTT. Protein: CASRTGLLLNQPQHF.

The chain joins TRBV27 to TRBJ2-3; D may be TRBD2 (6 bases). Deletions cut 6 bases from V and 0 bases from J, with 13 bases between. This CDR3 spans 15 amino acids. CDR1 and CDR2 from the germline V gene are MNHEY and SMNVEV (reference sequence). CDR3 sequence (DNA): TGTGCCAGCAGCCCACGGAGGGAGAGCACAGATACGCAGTATTTT. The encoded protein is CASSPRRESTDTQYF.

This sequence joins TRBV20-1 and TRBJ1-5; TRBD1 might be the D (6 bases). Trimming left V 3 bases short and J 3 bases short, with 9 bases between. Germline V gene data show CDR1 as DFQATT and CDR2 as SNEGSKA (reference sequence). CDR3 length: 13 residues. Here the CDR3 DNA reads TGCAGTGCTAGTAACAGGGACAATCAGCCCCAGCATTTT. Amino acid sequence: CSASNRDNQPQHF.

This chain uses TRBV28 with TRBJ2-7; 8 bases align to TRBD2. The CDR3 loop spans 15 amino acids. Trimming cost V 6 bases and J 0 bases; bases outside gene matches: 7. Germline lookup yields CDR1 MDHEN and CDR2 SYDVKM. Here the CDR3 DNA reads TGTGCCAGCAGAGCAGCGGGAGTGGGCTCCTACGAGCAGTACTTC. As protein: CASRAAGVGSYEQYF. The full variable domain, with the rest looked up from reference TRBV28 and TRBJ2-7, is DVKVTQSSRYLVKRTGEKVFLECVQDMDHENMFWYRQDPGLGLRLIYFSYDVKMKEKGDIPEGYSVSREKKERFSLILESASTNQTSMYLCASRAAGVGSYEQYFGPGTRLTVT.

This chain's CDR3 is CASSPPSTGTQYF. The CDR3 region has the DNA TGTGCCAGCTCACCACCGTCGACAGGGACCCAGTATTTT. The chain uses TRBV18 and TRBJ2-3; 7 nucleotides agree with TRBD1. CDR3 length: 13 residues. Germline V lookup: CDR1 KGHSH, CDR2 LQKENI. After removal of 0 bases from V and 12 bases from J, the junction contained 6 bases not matched to a gene. Looking up the rest from reference TRBV18 and TRBJ2-3 gives the full variable domain: NAGVMQNPRHLVRRRGQEARLRCSPMKGHSHVYWYRQLPEEGLKFMVYLQKENIIDESGMPKERFSAEFPKEGPSILRIQQVVRGDSAAYFCASSPPSTGTQYFGPGTRLTVL.

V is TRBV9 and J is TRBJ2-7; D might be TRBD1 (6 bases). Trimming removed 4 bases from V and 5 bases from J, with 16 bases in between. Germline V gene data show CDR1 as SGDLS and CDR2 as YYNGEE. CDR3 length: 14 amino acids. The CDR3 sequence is CASSPLRGTDEQYF. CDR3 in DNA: TGTGCCAGCAGCCCTCTTAGGGGGACCGACGAGCAGTACTTC. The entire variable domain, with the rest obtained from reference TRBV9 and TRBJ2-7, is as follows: DSGVTQTPKHLITATGQRVTLRCSPRSGDLSVYWYQQSLDQGLQFLIQYYNGEERAKGNILERFSAQQFPDLHSELNLSSLELGDSALYFCASSPLRGTDEQYFGPGTRLTVT.

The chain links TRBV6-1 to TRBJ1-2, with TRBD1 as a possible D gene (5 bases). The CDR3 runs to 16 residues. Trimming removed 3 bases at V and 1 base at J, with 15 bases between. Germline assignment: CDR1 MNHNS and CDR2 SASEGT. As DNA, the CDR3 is TGTGCCAGCAGTGAGTGGGGCCGCATTATTAACTATGGCTACACCTTC. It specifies CASSEWGRIINYGYTF.

The CDR3 DNA sequence: TGTGCCAGCAGCGTGAATAGCGGGGGGGCTTACGAGCAGTACTTC. This sequence encodes CASSVNSGGAYEQYF. The rearrangement uses TRBV9 and TRBJ2-7; 11 nucleotides match TRBD2. Germline V gene lookup returns CDR1 SGDLS and CDR2 YYNGEE. V trimming: 2 bases; J trimming: 4 bases; junction bases outside the gene matches: 5. The CDR3 runs to 15 residues.

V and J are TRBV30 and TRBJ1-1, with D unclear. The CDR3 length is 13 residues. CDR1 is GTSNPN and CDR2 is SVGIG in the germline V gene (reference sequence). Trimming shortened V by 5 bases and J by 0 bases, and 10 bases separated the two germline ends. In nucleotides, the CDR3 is TGTGCCTGGGGGAGAGGAGTGAACACTGAAGCTTTCTTT. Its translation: CAWGRGVNTEAFF. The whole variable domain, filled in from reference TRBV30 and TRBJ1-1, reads SQTIHQWPATLVQPVGSPLSLECTVEGTSNPNLYWYRQAAGRGLQLLFYSVGIGQISSEVPQNLSASRPQDRQFILSSKKLLLSDSGFYLCAWGRGVNTEAFFGQGTRLTVV.

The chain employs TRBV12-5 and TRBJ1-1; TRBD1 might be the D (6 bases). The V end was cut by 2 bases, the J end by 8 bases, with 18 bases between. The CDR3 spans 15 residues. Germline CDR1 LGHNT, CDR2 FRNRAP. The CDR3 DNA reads TGTGCTAGTGGTTTGCTTACAACAGGGAGGGGGGAAGCTTTCTTT. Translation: CASGLLTTGRGEAFF.

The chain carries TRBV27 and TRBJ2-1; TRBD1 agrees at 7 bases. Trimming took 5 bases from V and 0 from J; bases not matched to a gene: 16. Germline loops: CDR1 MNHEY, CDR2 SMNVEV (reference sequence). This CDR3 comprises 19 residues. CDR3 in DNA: TGTGCCAGCAGTAAAGTGGGACAGTGGGGCTTAAGCTCCTACAATGAGCAGTTCTTC. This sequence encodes CASSKVGQWGLSSYNEQFF.

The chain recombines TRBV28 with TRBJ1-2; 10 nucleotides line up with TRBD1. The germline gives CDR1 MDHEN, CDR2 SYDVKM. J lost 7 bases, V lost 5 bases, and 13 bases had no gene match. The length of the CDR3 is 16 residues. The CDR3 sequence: CASSPPPGTGVRGYTF. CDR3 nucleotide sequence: TGTGCCAGCAGTCCTCCTCCCGGGACAGGGGTGCGTGGCTACACCTTC.

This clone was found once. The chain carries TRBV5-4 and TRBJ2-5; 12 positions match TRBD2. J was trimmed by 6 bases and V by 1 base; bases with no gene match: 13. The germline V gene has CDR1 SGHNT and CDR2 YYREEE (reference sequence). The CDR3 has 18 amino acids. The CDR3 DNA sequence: TGTGCCAGCAGCTTGAGTCTGGGGCTAGCGGGGGGGCCGAAGACCCAGTACTTC. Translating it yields CASSLSLGLAGGPKTQYF.